This T cell receptor beta chain is from a study of blood T cell repertoires in COVID-19. Study details: T cells, B-cell-depleted T cells, or PBMCs provided the cDNA or gDNA that served as material.

This CDR3 spans 15 amino acids. Trimming cost V 3 bases and J 4 bases; bases outside gene matches: 9. Germline loops: CDR1 SGDLS, CDR2 YYNGEE. In the original workflow: The assay estimated nucleated cells by amplifying reference gene primers. Profiled with immunoSEQ multiplex PCR; TCRdb holds only in-frame clones, not every one. D and trimming were read from the DNA, whereas the V and J calls and clone size are those reported in that table. The data hold about 210,000 clones, with around nine tenths observed a single time. Participant-reported clinical history was the basis for cohort assignment. Up to 2 weeks before entering the study, exposed participants had met a COVID-19 case.

Sequenced input: PBMCs or T cells enriched from blood (not recorded which). This rearrangement joins TRBV9 to TRBJ1-2; 7 positions agree with TRBD1. The sequence derives from a woman in her twenties or thirties who had been exposed to COVID-19. This chain's CDR3 is CASSGGQQGPYGYTF. CDR3 DNA: TGTGCCAGCAGCGGAGGGCAACAGGGGCCCTATGGCTACACCTTC.